The 9 T cell receptor beta chains reported below all come from one sample, sequenced in a study of blood T cell repertoires in COVID-19. Only in-frame clones appear in the TCRdb table, and some are missing; sequencing was by immunoSEQ multiplex PCR. This table has about 110,000 clones, around 80% appearing once. Sequencing used peripheral blood. Every receptor here comes from a woman aged 55-75 years with acute or convalescent COVID-19.

The J gene is TRBJ1-2, the V gene TRBV6-5, with D possibly being TRBD1 (5 bases). The V end lost 5 bases, the J end lost 2 bases, and 9 bases lay between the germline ends. This CDR3 is 13 amino acids long. CDR1 is MNHEY and CDR2 is SVGAGI in the germline V gene. The CDR3 DNA sequence: TGTGCCAGCAGTAACGGGGGGAACTATGGCTACACCTTC. This gives the protein CASSNGGNYGYTF.

This chain uses TRBV6-6 with TRBJ1-5; D gene uncertain. V was pared by 5 bases and J by 6 bases, with 8 bases between. The CDR3 has 12 amino acids. Germline loops: CDR1 MNHNY, CDR2 SVGAGI (reference sequence). The CDR3 loop reads CASSVSGQPQHF. DNA for the CDR3: TGTGCCAGCAGTGTGAGCGGTCAGCCCCAGCATTTT.

The chain recombines TRBV2 with TRBJ1-5; D is ambiguous. The germline V gene has CDR1 SNHLY and CDR2 FYNNEI. The CDR3 extends over 12 amino acids. V was cut by 8 bases and J by 4 bases, with 9 bases left in between. The DNA for the CDR3 is TGTGCCAGCCGAGTTGAAAATCAGCCCCAGCATTTT. Encoded protein: CASRVENQPQHF.

The chain carries TRBV5-1 and TRBJ2-3, with 10 nucleotides matching TRBD1. J lost 6 bases, V lost 4 bases, and 5 bases had no gene match. Germline V lookup: CDR1 SGHRS, CDR2 YFSETQ. This CDR3 contains 14 residues. Here the CDR3 reads CASSNRQGADTQYF. The CDR3, as DNA: TGCGCCAGCAGCAACCGACAGGGGGCTGATACGCAGTATTTT.

The V gene is TRBV19, the J gene TRBJ2-1, with 8 bases fitting TRBD2. With V trimmed by 5 bases and J by 5 bases, 5 bases remained unmatched. Germline V gives CDR1 LNHDA, CDR2 SQIVND (reference sequence). CDR3 length equals 14 residues. The CDR3 region has the DNA TGTGCCAGTAGTTCGGGGGGGACCCACAATGAGCAGTTCTTC. Amino acid sequence: CASSSGGTHNEQFF.

The rearrangement links TRBV5-5 to TRBJ2-7; 8 bases match TRBD1. Germline V CDR1 and CDR2: SGHKS, YYEKEE (reference sequence). This CDR3 is 16 amino acids long. With 0 bases clipped from V and 2 bases from J, the junction kept 7 bases outside the gene matches. The chain's CDR3 is CASSLEWTGNAYEQYF. The CDR3 nucleotides are TGTGCCAGCAGCTTGGAGTGGACAGGGAATGCCTACGAGCAGTACTTC.

The rearrangement uses TRBV29-1 and TRBJ2-2; TRBD2 might be the D (6 bases). CDR1 is SQVTM and CDR2 is ANQGSEA in the germline V gene. The CDR3 consists of 15 residues. V lost 6 bases and J 5 bases, leaving 19 bases between the germline ends. CDR3 DNA sequence: TGCAGCGTCACTGGCGGGGCCTCGGGAACCGGGGAGCTGTTTTTT. It translates to CSVTGGASGTGELFF.

This clone was seen just once. This chain connects TRBV28 to TRBJ2-5; 7 positions agree with TRBD1. V gave up 6 bases and J gave up 5 bases; unmatched junction bases: 15. In germline, CDR1 is MDHEN, CDR2 SYDVKM. This CDR3 contains 16 residues. Here the CDR3 DNA reads TGTGCCAGCAGGGCCCTATGGGACAGAAGTCAGGAGACCCAGTACTTC. As protein: CASRALWDRSQETQYF.

The chain is built from TRBV6-5 and TRBJ2-7; 8 bases match TRBD1. V lost 0 bases, J lost 4 bases, and 5 bases stayed unmatched. Germline CDR1 reads MNHEY; CDR2 reads SVGAGI. This CDR3 contains 15 residues. CDR3 sequence reads: CASSYSQGAMYEQYF. CDR3 sequence (DNA): TGTGCCAGCAGTTACTCCCAGGGGGCTATGTACGAGCAGTACTTC.